The present TCR beta chain was sequenced within a study of molecular identifiers for immune sequencing clone quantification (dated by TCRdb to 2016 to 2019). Context from the whole study: For a replicate experiment, the RNA from either about 20,000 or 100,000 naive CD8 T cells was divided into five aliquots, and four of those aliquots went on to sequencing. The study was a methods study using CD8 T cells to benchmark molecular-identifier clustering-based TCR repertoire sequencing (MIDCIRS) and TCR RNA copy counting. Overall study outcomes, separate from this receptor: Spiked-in Jurkat TCR RNA equal to a single cell's worth was reported to be detectable even within 1,200,000 naive CD8 T cells. Modeling gave around 2.7 recovered TCR RNA copies per cell versus approximately 11 by digital PCR, implying around 30% capture efficiency. When barcode sub-clustering was left out, chimeric consensus sequences inflated TCR diversity, with chimeras reaching as high as 47%. The naive libraries included spiked-in Jurkat TCR RNA (10 copies' worth), and this RNA is not part of the donor repertoire. Identical TCR molecules sharing a barcode could cause highly expanded clone sizes to be underestimated. In CMV-specific effector cells, over 97% of molecules were held by clones above 20 RNA copies, whereas under 1% of molecules were held by such clones in naive cells.

Libraries of naive CD8 T cells were built from anywhere between roughly 17,000 and 1,000,000 sorted cells, with 10%, 30% or 50% of the purified RNA used. On a BD FACSAria II, naive CD8 T cells were FACS-sorted as CD8+CD4-CCR7+CD45RA+ and collected into RLT Plus buffer. To test detection sensitivity, Jurkat RNA equal to ten TCR copies was added to samples of about 20,000-1,000,000 naive CD8 T cells. Enrichment of CD8 T cells was performed with RosetteSep CD8+ T Cell Enrichment Cocktail and Ficoll-Paque, after which ACK red cell lysis was carried out. Comments on this clonotype: Its target antigen remains unknown. No clone much larger than this one lies a single base away; base qualities are absent.

V and J are trimmed by 3 bases and 2 bases, and the gene matches miss 10 bases of the junction. The CDR3 contains 19 residues, cysteine and phenylalanine counted. Only the CDR3 DNA stays, 57 bases, in frame from base 1. Via the germline V gene, CDR1 is SGHVS and CDR2 FQNEAQ. Library prep was done by PCR. Sequencing instrument: NextSeq 500. Bulk TCR libraries were made following a previously described method, with the TCR primers given in Table S5. Purification of total RNA was performed with the Qiagen AllPrep DNA/RNA kit. Before analysis, reads from multiple sequencing runs of one library were combined. For the original study's pipeline: Reads were retained only if an exact TCR constant sequence was present, and the retained reads were trimmed to 150 nt and grouped according to their 12-nt molecular barcodes. Reads within each barcode group were sub-clustered using a 15% Levenshtein threshold, and quality-weighted consensus sequences were constructed for each RNA molecule. Non-functional sequences were filtered out, along with any lower-count sequence sitting one edit away from another sequence. Barcode sub-clusters with fewer than 20% of the maximum read count were removed, based on fitting two negative binomial distributions. TCRdb reran the public reads through fastp at Q25 and MiXCR, keeping productive beta chains. One record per CDR3 amino acid sequence lists the most common genes and DNA. In this record, the V and J calls reflect TCRdb's handling and not the investigators' own analysis. The sample table records 100,000 or so distinct CDR3 sequences; over 30% of these occur just once. The ten top clones hold 4% to 5% of the sample.

Sequenced material: naive CD8+ T cells from blood, with Jurkat cell RNA spiked in. This specimen's cell subset or site label, interpreted: FACS-sorted CD8+CD4-CCR7+CD45RA+ naive T cells. The chain was built from TRBV7-8 and TRBJ2-1; 13 central nucleotides agree with TRBD2. The source of this sequence is a human donor in good health. Some libraries in this study had Jurkat cell RNA spiked in. The encoded CDR3 is CASSLGGLAGMFAYNEQFF. DNA sequence: TGTGCCAGCAGCTTGGGGGGACTAGCGGGAATGTTTGCCTACAATGAGCAGTTCTTC.